One sample yielded the 16 T cell receptor beta chains listed below, sequenced in a study of blood T cell repertoires in COVID-19. Sequencing used immunoSEQ multiplex PCR; TCRdb keeps in-frame clones, though not all of them. Of approximately 140,000 clones in the sample, roughly 84% were seen once. The sequenced material came from PBMCs or T cells enriched from blood (not recorded which). Every receptor here comes from a man in his forties with acute COVID-19.

The chain uses TRBV11-3 and TRBJ2-2; 9 nucleotides agree with TRBD1. Trimming at V came to 5 bases and at J to 4 bases, leaving 8 bases not matched to a gene. Germline V gene lookup returns CDR1 SGHNT and CDR2 YENEEA. This CDR3 is built from 16 residues. The CDR3 nucleotides read TGTGCCAGCAGCCCCCGGACAGGGGCCGGCACCGGGGAGCTGTTTTTT. Translated: CASSPRTGAGTGELFF.

The chain links TRBV7-9 to TRBJ1-5; D gene unclear. Trimming pared 1 base from V and 0 bases from J, leaving 7 bases between. The germline V gene encodes CDR1 SEHNR and CDR2 FQNEAQ (reference sequence). The CDR3 loop spans 15 amino acids. The CDR3 spells CASSLGRDSNQPQHF. In nucleotides, the CDR3 is TGTGCCAGCAGCTTAGGGCGGGATAGCAATCAGCCCCAGCATTTT.

The gene calls are TRBV7-9 and TRBJ2-2, with 9 bases fitting TRBD1. Germline V gene sequence: CDR1 SEHNR, CDR2 FQNEAQ (reference sequence). This CDR3 spans 14 amino acids. Trimming at V came to 5 bases and at J to 13 bases, leaving 11 bases not matched to a gene. CDR3 protein: CASSLTGGNSWLFF. CDR3 nucleotide sequence: TGTGCCAGCAGCCTTACAGGGGGCAACTCTTGGCTGTTTTTT.

The V gene is TRBV29-1, the J gene TRBJ1-1; 11 bases align to TRBD1. The germline gives CDR1 SQVTM, CDR2 ANQGSEA. The length of the CDR3 is 14 residues. With V trimmed by 6 bases and J by 5 bases, 8 bases remained unmatched. This CDR3 is CSVPWTGGSTEAFF. The CDR3 DNA is TGCAGCGTGCCTTGGACAGGGGGCTCGACTGAAGCTTTCTTT.

This rearrangement joins TRBV14 to TRBJ1-2, with 7 bases aligning to TRBD1. Trimming at V came to 3 bases and at J to 7 bases, leaving 8 bases not matched to a gene. CDR3 length equals 14 residues. Germline CDR1 reads SGHDN; CDR2 reads FVKESK. The CDR3 sequence: CASSHLYRGAGYTF. The DNA for the CDR3 is TGTGCCAGCAGCCATTTGTACAGGGGAGCTGGCTACACCTTC.

The chain recombines TRBV20-1 with TRBJ1-4; D unresolved. Germline lookup yields CDR1 DFQATT and CDR2 SNEGSKA (reference sequence). CDR3 size: 9 residues. Trimming pared 7 bases from V and 8 bases from J, leaving 5 bases between. The CDR3 region is CSEEEKLFF. The CDR3 DNA sequence: TGCAGTGAAGAGGAAAAACTGTTTTTT.

The CDR3 DNA sequence: TGTGCCACCACCCCTAGCGGGGGGGCAGTAGATACGCAGTATTTT. As protein: CATTPSGGAVDTQYF. The rearrangement joins TRBV15 to TRBJ2-3; 12 bases match TRBD2. The ends lost 7 bases at V and 5 bases at J; junction bases unmatched: 7. The germline V gene encodes CDR1 LNHNV and CDR2 YYDKDF (reference sequence). The length of the CDR3 is 15 residues.

This clone was seen a few times. For the CDR3, the DNA is TGTGCCAGCAGCCACTATACGGGAGGGCCTGAGACCCAGTACTTC. Encoded protein: CASSHYTGGPETQYF. The J gene is TRBJ2-5, the V gene TRBV11-2; TRBD2 aligns across 8 bases. In germline, CDR1 is SGHAT, CDR2 FQNNGV. This CDR3 is built from 15 residues. Trimming at V came to 5 bases and at J to 5 bases, leaving 10 bases not matched to a gene.

The table lists this clone with a count of one. V and J are TRBV12-2 and TRBJ1-4. TRBV12-2 is a pseudogene locus. The length of the CDR3 is 17 residues. The CDR3 here is CASRLQFLGGSNEKLFF. CDR3 in DNA: TGTGCAAGTCGCTTGCAGTTTCTGGGGGGGTCTAATGAAAAACTGTTTTTT.

The chain's CDR3 is CASSPTGPTPSPLHF. CDR3 nucleotides: TGTGCCAGCAGCCCGACAGGCCCGACCCCTTCACCCCTCCACTTT. The rearrangement uses TRBV7-8 and TRBJ1-6, with TRBD1 as a possible D gene (6 bases). V dropped 5 bases and J dropped 9 bases, with 17 bases sitting between them. Germline V gives CDR1 SGHVS, CDR2 FQNEAQ. The CDR3 sequence is 15 residues long.

The J gene is TRBJ2-5, the V gene TRBV2; D remains unclear. This CDR3 comprises 13 residues. Germline lookup yields CDR1 SNHLY and CDR2 FYNNEI. Between the trimmed V and J ends, which lost 7 bases and 1 base, there was a span of 10 bases. The DNA for the CDR3 is TGTGCCAGCATGACAAGTCTCCAAGAGACCCAGTACTTC. This codes for CASMTSLQETQYF.

The chain carries TRBV28 and TRBJ2-1; 7 nucleotides match TRBD1. The germline gives CDR1 MDHEN, CDR2 SYDVKM. The CDR3 totals 19 residues. With V trimmed by 2 bases and J by 7 bases, 20 bases remained unmatched. CDR3: CASSLLLTTRDSRPNEQFF. The CDR3 DNA sequence: TGTGCCAGCAGTTTACTCCTGACTACCCGGGACAGCCGCCCTAATGAGCAGTTCTTC.

J is TRBJ2-6 and V is TRBV7-2; tentatively, D is TRBD1 (5 bases). Looked up from germline, CDR1 is SGHTA and CDR2 is FQGNSA. V lost 3 bases, J lost 3 bases, and 18 bases lay in between. The CDR3 has 18 amino acids. CDR3 amino acids: CASSLVQGYPGGANVLTF. In DNA, the CDR3 is TGTGCCAGCAGCTTGGTGCAGGGATACCCAGGTGGGGCCAACGTCCTGACTTTC. The whole variable domain, filled in from reference TRBV7-2 and TRBJ2-6, reads GAGVSQSPSNKVTEKGKDVELRCDPISGHTALYWYRQSLGQGLEFLIYFQGNSAPDKSGLPSDRFSAERTGGSVSTLTIQRTQQEDSAVYLCASSLVQGYPGGANVLTFGAGSRLTVL.

This chain links TRBV5-5 with TRBJ2-5; no clear D gene. The germline gives CDR1 SGHKS, CDR2 YYEKEE (reference sequence). The CDR3 spans 15 residues. V lost 4 bases, J lost 1 base, and 14 bases lay in between. DNA for the CDR3: TGTGCCAGCAGCGCCGATAGAGTAAGCCAAGAGACCCAGTACTTC. As protein: CASSADRVSQETQYF.

The chain carries TRBV28 and TRBJ2-5; a weak D match, TRBD1 (7 bases). The CDR3 sequence is 14 residues long. Trimming pared 2 bases from V and 3 bases from J, leaving 10 bases between. The germline gives CDR1 MDHEN, CDR2 SYDVKM. CDR3 bases: TGTGCCAGCAGTTTAGGGGGGACAGAAGAGACCCAGTACTTC. The encoded protein is CASSLGGTEETQYF.

This clone was seen once. The gene calls are TRBV30 and TRBJ2-7, with 10 bases that match TRBD1. The CDR3 has 14 residues. Germline V lookup: CDR1 GTSNPN, CDR2 SVGIG (reference sequence). The V segment lost 2 bases and the J segment 0 bases; nucleotides outside the gene matches: 1. In DNA form, the CDR3 reads TGTGCCTGGAGTCGGGACAGGGGCTCCTACGAGCAGTACTTC. Translation gives CAWSRDRGSYEQYF.